This entry describes one T cell receptor (beta chain). No antigen is known for it. The sample originates from a study of cytomegalovirus exposure and HLA in healthy donors. Study information: Counted in an early data release were roughly 87 million unique TCRs from HLA-typed donors. Notes on the study in general: Later on, an analysis tied over 15,000 TCR beta sequences to HLA alleles at 0.05 false discovery rate.

Unrecorded immune exposures were likely, despite nominal health at sampling. This CDR3 is built from 13 residues. Germline V gene lookup returns CDR1 SNHLY and CDR2 FYNNEI. V was cut by 7 bases and J by 1 base, with 10 bases left in between. PCR involved 60 Vbeta and 13 Jbeta primers. As handled by the study authors: Roughly 12 million of tens of millions of unique TCR beta chains were shared, per a later count. Profiled with immunoSEQ multiplex PCR; TCRdb holds only in-frame clones, not every one. V and J calls and clone size are those listed in that table; D and trimming were worked out from the DNA. Counted here are about 87,000 clones, over 70% occurring once; the ten biggest clones make up 20% to 25%.

The chain is built from TRBV2 and TRBJ1-1; D is possibly TRBD1 (6 bases). Sequenced material: PBMCs. This TCR came from a man aged 25 to 40 in good health and CMV-seropositive. CDR3 sequence (DNA): TGTGCCAGCACCCAACAGGGGAACACTGAAGCTTTCTTT. This sequence encodes CASTQQGNTEAFF.